The rows below give T cell receptor beta chains drawn from one sample of a study of blood T cells in healthy people across ages. TCRdb re-analysed the 5' RACE reads in MiXCR, keeping a single row per CDR3 protein. The sample records around 1,700,000 distinct CDR3 sequences, over 25% being singletons. What was sequenced was blood. All receptors derive from a woman aged 25 to 39 in good health. Both conserved end residues are trimmed from each CDR3. A D gene is named only where the DNA matches it firmly.

cdr3_aa	v_call	j_call	d_call
SADGDGSGGRSYNEQF	TRBV20-1	TRBJ2-1	.
ASTTTGVGGYT	TRBV5-1	TRBJ1-2	TRBD1
ASSLSPGQPYEQY	TRBV27	TRBJ2-7	TRBD1
SARRLAGDLAKNIQY	TRBV29-1	TRBJ2-4	TRBD2
ASSLTLEQF	TRBV7-2	TRBJ2-1	.
ASSLDGHQRDGYT	TRBV5-5	TRBJ1-2	.
SAREGGGKETQY	TRBV20-1	TRBJ2-5	.
SVQGQAHGYT	TRBV29-1	TRBJ1-2	TRBD1
ASSLYRDNEQF	TRBV28	TRBJ2-1	.
ASSVRRTSGHNEQF	TRBV9	TRBJ2-1	TRBD2
ASSQIARADNEQF	TRBV4-1	TRBJ2-1	.
ASSLAGARTNEKLF	TRBV5-1	TRBJ1-4	.
ASSPRLLETQY	TRBV14	TRBJ2-5	.
ASGLLAPETQY	TRBV5-5	.	.
ASSLRSGGPTYEQY	TRBV5-1	TRBJ2-7	TRBD2
SASNNSGYT	TRBV20-1	TRBJ1-2	.
ASSPGDSSPIYGYT	TRBV5-1	TRBJ1-2	.
SVVFQGGQPQH	TRBV29-1	TRBJ1-5	.
ASSSGPSGPQH	TRBV5-6	TRBJ1-5	.
ASSPGGGGNSYEQY	TRBV7-2	TRBJ2-7	.
ASSPTGQTTEQY	TRBV18	.	.
ASSHPTRADTQY	TRBV6-5	TRBJ2-3	.
ASSTGLGANVLT	TRBV28	TRBJ2-6	.
ATSDPVHDDEQF	TRBV24-1	TRBJ2-1	.
ASSPGAVTYEQY	TRBV3-1	TRBJ2-7	.
ASSQGTGNQETQY	TRBV4-3	TRBJ2-5	TRBD1
ASQGGRAVNEQF	TRBV7-9	TRBJ2-1	TRBD2
SASRWGPNTGELF	TRBV20-1	TRBJ2-2	.
ASSPGREGYEQY	TRBV18	TRBJ2-7	TRBD2
ASSHGTGGAREANVLT	TRBV7-9	TRBJ2-6	TRBD1
ASSGGLGYEQY	TRBV6-1	TRBJ2-7	.
AISESGGRDQPQH	TRBV10-3	TRBJ1-5	.
ASSPLGGQFLRNEQF	TRBV18	TRBJ2-1	.
ASSPGGITSAETQY	TRBV7-2	TRBJ2-5	TRBD2
ASTKLGTANNSPLH	TRBV6-1	TRBJ1-6	.
ASSPGATSTEAF	TRBV5-1	TRBJ1-1	.
SAQEGRGFQETQY	TRBV20-1	TRBJ2-5	TRBD2
ASSQPSTTVVNERF	TRBV14	TRBJ2-1	.
SARTGQGFSEQY	TRBV20-1	TRBJ2-7	TRBD1
ASSLVRSRPETQY	TRBV7-2	TRBJ2-5	.
AVSPSGGSGEQY	TRBV10-3	TRBJ2-7	TRBD2
ASRTDRDIEETQY	TRBV2	TRBJ2-5	TRBD1
ASSQGRAGGPYEQY	TRBV4-1	TRBJ2-7	TRBD2
ASSQDLSGRGIGELF	TRBV3-1	TRBJ2-2	.
ANSVTSGPSYEQY	TRBV9	TRBJ2-7	TRBD2
ASKRDMSYEQY	TRBV2	TRBJ2-7	.
GASDSYNQPQH	TRBV20-1	TRBJ1-5	.
ASSFGIGTLNTEAF	TRBV11-2	TRBJ1-1	.
ASSFYGRQETQY	TRBV5-5	TRBJ2-5	.
ASSFLSRGDEQF	TRBV9	TRBJ2-1	.
ATSLETTSNQPQH	TRBV15	TRBJ1-5	.
ASSLEGVPDTQY	TRBV7-8	TRBJ2-3	.
ASSSGLAGWRETQY	TRBV7-2	TRBJ2-5	TRBD2
ASSSTSGSLADTQY	TRBV7-2	TRBJ2-3	TRBD2
ASSATSGGQLLNEQF	TRBV5-1	TRBJ2-1	TRBD2
ASMDGSGAYVLT	TRBV7-2	TRBJ2-6	.
ASIQNSGTSGNEQF	TRBV18	TRBJ2-1	TRBD2